This T cell receptor beta chain was identified in a study of cytomegalovirus exposure and HLA in healthy donors. This clone was detected a few times. The CDR3 spans 14 residues. Germline V lookup: CDR1 SGHRS, CDR2 YFSETQ. Trimming left V 4 bases short and J 0 bases short, with 10 bases between. The PCR had 60 Vbeta and 13 Jbeta primers. Sequencing used immunoSEQ multiplex PCR; TCRdb keeps in-frame clones, though not all of them. The sample includes about 120,000 clones, about 76% of them seen just once. The chain joins TRBV5-1 to TRBJ1-1; possible D gene TRBD1, 6 bases. The receptor was isolated from a middle-aged woman in good health and CMV-seronegative. The sequenced material came from PBMCs. The CDR3 DNA reads as TGCGCCAGCAGCACCGGACAGATGAACACTGAAGCTTTCTTT. It is translated as CASSTGQMNTEAFF.